This T cell receptor (beta chain) appears in the sequencing data of a study of CDR3 diversity in severe acne. TCRdb reprocessed the PCR reads via MiXCR and lists one record per CDR3 protein. The sample includes tens of thousands of distinct CDR3 sequences, around 54% of them seen just once. The CDR3 consists of 15 residues. Germline CDR1 and CDR2: MNHNS and SASEGT. Comments on this clonotype: The junction differs from germline at one of its ends, possibly a read error.

This sequence joins TRBV6-1 and TRBJ2-1; 10 positions agree with TRBD1. Sequenced sample: blood. The receptor's source is a male donor with severe acne vulgaris. CDR3 nucleotide sequence: TGTGCCGGCAGCCCCGGGACAGGGGTTTGGTATGAGCAGTTCTTC. This translates into CAGSPGTGVWYEQFF.